Reported below is one TCR beta chain. Data came from immunoSEQ multiplex PCR; TCRdb stores just in-frame clones and leaves some out. The sample gives about 220,000 clones, more than 85% of which show up once; 1% is in the top ten. These data are taken from a study of T cell responses to AZD1222 COVID-19 vaccine. The CDR3 sequence is 14 residues long. Germline trimming cut 6 bases from V and 6 bases from J; bases unmatched to any gene: 7. Germline V gene lookup returns CDR1 SNHLY and CDR2 FYNNEI. This receptor was taken from an adult in good health. The chain has TRBV2 and TRBJ2-5, with 10 bases fitting TRBD1. The starting material was peripheral blood, obtained on day 0 of MenACWY control vaccination. CDR3 in amino acids: CASRGTGVIKTQYF. As DNA, the CDR3 is TGTGCCAGCAGAGGGACAGGGGTAATAAAGACCCAGTACTTC. Supplemented by reference TRBV2 and TRBJ2-5, the full variable domain reads EPEVTQTPSHQVTQMGQEVILRCVPISNHLYFYWYRQILGQKVEFLVSFYNNEISEKSEIFDDQFSVERPDGSNFTLKIRSTKLEDSAMYFCASRGTGVIKTQYFGPGTRLLVL.